This T cell receptor (beta chain) is from a study of yellow fever vaccine responses in identical twins. The V gene's germline CDR1 is MNHEY and CDR2 SVGEGT. The CDR3 runs 12 residues. V was trimmed by 2 bases and J by 6 bases, leaving 8 bases between them. Each CDR3 protein is one row after TCRdb ran MiXCR on the RT-PCR reads. The data hold 5,000 to 6,500 distinct CDR3 sequences, with roughly 90% observed a single time. This chain joins TRBV6-2 or TRBV6-3 and TRBJ2-7; D ambiguous. The material sequenced was T cells from blood (PBMCs), unsorted or a sorted subset (not recorded which), taken before or after yellow fever vaccination (not recorded which). This TCR was recovered from a woman between 18 and 29 years old who received the yellow fever vaccine. Written as DNA, the CDR3 is TGTGCCAGCAGTTACGGTCTGGCCGAGCAGTACTTC. This codes for CASSYGLAEQYF.